This T cell receptor beta chain was captured by sequencing in a study of neoadjuvant anti-PD-1 for oral cavity cancer. Across the whole study: Patients mostly received three to four biweekly nivolumab doses at 3 mg/kg before surgery. Patients without progression received a fourth nivolumab dose around day 43, then surgical resection on days 50-56.

The V and J ends lost 5 bases and 8 bases respectively, with 15 bases between them. Germline CDR1 and CDR2: SGHAT and FQNNGV. This CDR3 is built from 14 residues. With respect to this clone: What it binds is not known.

Profiling relied on immunoSEQ multiplex PCR, and the TCRdb table lists in-frame clones only, not all of them. The sample has 70,000 to 95,000 clones, less than 85% seen once. Study outcomes and limitations: Only three patients per response group were TCR-analyzed; validation needed. Treg/Th17 ratio rose with pretreatment blood and fell with post-treatment tumor TCRbeta clonality.

The sequence came from a person aged 35-79 years with oral cavity squamous cell carcinoma. The chain employs TRBV11-2 and TRBJ1-4, with D uncertain. The specimen was PBMCs, collected before nivolumab (anti-PD-1) treatment. The CDR3 loop reads CASSPNSGREKLFF. The DNA of the CDR3 is TGTGCCAGCAGCCCCAATTCGGGGAGGGAAAAACTGTTTTTT.